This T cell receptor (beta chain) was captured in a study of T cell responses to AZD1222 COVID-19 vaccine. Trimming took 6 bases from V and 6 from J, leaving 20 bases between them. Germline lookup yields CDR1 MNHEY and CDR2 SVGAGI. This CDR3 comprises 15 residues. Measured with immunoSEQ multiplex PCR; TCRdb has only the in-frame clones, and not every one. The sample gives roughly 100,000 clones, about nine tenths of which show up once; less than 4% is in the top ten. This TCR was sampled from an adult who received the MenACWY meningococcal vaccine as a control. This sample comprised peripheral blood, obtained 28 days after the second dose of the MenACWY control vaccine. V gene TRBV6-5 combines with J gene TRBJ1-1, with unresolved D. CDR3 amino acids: CASSLGAGRFPEAFF. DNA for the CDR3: TGTGCCAGCAGCCTTGGTGCAGGTCGCTTCCCTGAAGCTTTCTTT.